The 4 T cell receptor beta chains below all came from one sample that was sequenced in a study of cytomegalovirus exposure and HLA in healthy donors. Using immunoSEQ multiplex PCR, the repertoire was profiled, and TCRdb retains in-frame clones only, with some absent. The top ten hold 1.8% of the sample, which has about 110,000 clones, about 85% seen once. The sample consisted of PBMCs. The receptor set was obtained from a woman under 30 in good health and CMV-seropositive.

This clone was observed a handful of times. V is TRBV28 and J is TRBJ2-7, with TRBD1 matching over 7 bases. The CDR3 runs to 14 residues. Unmatched junction bases numbered 6, after V lost 5 bases and J lost 2 bases. Per germline, CDR1 MDHEN and CDR2 SYDVKM. CDR3 DNA sequence: TGTGCCAGCAGTGATACAGGGGACCCCTACGAGCAGTACGTC. Its protein product is CASSDTGDPYEQYV.

The rearrangement uses TRBV6-4 and TRBJ2-7; 9 positions match TRBD2. V was pared by 2 bases and J by 6 bases, with 14 bases of the junction left unmatched. The CDR3 runs to 17 residues. Germline values: CDR1 MRHNA, CDR2 SNTAGT. CDR3 region: CASSDDVRGGRISEQYF. The CDR3 nucleotides are TGTGCCAGCAGTGACGACGTGCGGGGGGGCCGGATAAGCGAGCAGTACTTC.

The gene calls are TRBV11-1 and TRBJ2-7, with a weak D call TRBD1 (6 bases). The V end was cut by 4 bases, the J end by 5 bases, with 24 bases between. Looked up from germline, CDR1 is SGHAT and CDR2 is FQDESV (reference sequence). The CDR3 has 17 amino acids. In nucleotides, the CDR3 is TGTGCCAGCAGCTGCTCCATCCACAGGGAACCCAACAACGAGCAGTACGTC. Its protein product is CASSCSIHREPNNEQYV.

The V call is TRBV10-3, the J call TRBJ1-2, with D possibly TRBD1 on 6 matching bases. Germline CDR1 and CDR2: ENHRY and SYGVKD. CDR3 length: 13 residues. Trimming took off 6 bases at V and 4 bases at J, with 12 bases between the two ends. The DNA for the CDR3 is TGTGCCATCAGAGACACAGGGATCTATGGCTACACCTTC. It is translated as CAIRDTGIYGYTF.